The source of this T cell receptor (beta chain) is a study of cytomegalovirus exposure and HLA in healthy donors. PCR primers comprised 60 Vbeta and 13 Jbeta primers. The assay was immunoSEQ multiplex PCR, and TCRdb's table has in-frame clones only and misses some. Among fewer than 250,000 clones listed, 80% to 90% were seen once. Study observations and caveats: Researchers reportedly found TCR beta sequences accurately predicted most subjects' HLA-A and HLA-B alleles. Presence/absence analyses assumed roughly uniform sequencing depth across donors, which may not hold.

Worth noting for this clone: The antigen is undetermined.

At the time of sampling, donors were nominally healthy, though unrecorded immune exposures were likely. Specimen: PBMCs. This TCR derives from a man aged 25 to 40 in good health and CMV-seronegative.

The CDR3 bases are TGCGCCAGCAGAGATGGGACTAGCGTGTATGAGCAGTTCTTC. It specifies CASRDGTSVYEQFF. The V and J genes are TRBV5-1 and TRBJ2-1, with 10 bases identical to TRBD2. The germline CDR1 and CDR2 sequences are SGHRS and YFSETQ. The CDR3 runs to 14 residues. V lost 5 bases and J lost 8; bases outside the gene matches: 7.